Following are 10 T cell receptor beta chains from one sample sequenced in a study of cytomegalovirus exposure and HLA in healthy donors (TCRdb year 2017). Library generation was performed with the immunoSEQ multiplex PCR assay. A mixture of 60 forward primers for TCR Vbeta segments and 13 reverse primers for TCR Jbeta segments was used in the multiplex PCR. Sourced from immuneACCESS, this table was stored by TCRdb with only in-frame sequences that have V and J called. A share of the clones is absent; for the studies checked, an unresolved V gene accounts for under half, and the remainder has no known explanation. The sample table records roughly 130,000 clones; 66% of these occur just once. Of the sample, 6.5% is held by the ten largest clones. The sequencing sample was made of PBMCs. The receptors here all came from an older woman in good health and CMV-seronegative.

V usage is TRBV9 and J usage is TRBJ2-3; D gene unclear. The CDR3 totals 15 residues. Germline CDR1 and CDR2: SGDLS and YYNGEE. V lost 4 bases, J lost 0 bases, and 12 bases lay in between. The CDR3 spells CASSRQRPSTDTQYF. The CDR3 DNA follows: TGTGCCAGCAGCAGACAAAGACCGAGCACAGATACGCAGTATTTT.

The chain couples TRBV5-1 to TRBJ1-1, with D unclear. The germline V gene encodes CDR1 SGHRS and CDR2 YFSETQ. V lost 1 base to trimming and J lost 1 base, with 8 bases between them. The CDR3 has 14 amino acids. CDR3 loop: CASSLSSQNTEAFF. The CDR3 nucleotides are TGCGCCAGCAGCTTGAGTAGTCAGAACACTGAAGCTTTCTTT.

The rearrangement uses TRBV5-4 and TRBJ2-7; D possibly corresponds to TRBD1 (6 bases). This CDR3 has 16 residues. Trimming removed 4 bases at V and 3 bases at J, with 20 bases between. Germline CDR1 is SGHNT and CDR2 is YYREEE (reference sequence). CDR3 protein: CASSGFTGNGRYEQYF. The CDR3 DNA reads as TGTGCCAGCAGCGGCTTTACAGGGAACGGTCGCTACGAGCAGTACTTC.

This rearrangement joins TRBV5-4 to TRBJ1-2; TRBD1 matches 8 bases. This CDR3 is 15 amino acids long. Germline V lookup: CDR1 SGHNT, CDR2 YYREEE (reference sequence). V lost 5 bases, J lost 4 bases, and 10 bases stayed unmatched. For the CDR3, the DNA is TGTGCCAGCAGTCCCGAGACAGGGGTGGGCTATGGCTACACCTTC. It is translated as CASSPETGVGYGYTF.

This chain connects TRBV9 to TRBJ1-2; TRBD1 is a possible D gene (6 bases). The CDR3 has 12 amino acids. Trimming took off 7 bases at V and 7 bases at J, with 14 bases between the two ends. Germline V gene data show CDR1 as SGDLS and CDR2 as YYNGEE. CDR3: CASHHRVVGYTF. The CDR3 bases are TGTGCCAGCCACCACAGGGTTGTTGGCTACACCTTC.

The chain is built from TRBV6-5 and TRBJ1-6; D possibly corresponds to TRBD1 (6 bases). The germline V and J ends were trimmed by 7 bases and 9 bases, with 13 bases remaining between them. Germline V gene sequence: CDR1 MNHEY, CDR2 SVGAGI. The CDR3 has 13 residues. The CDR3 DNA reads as TGTGCCAGCAACCGACAGGCAAGTTCACCCCTCCACTTT. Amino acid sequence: CASNRQASSPLHF.

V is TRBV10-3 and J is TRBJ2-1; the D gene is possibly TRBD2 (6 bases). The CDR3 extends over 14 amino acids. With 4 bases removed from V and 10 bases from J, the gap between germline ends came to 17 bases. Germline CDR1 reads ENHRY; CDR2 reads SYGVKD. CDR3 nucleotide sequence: TGTGCCATCAGTGTTGGTTCGGGGGTGTACGAGCAGTTCTTC. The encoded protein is CAISVGSGVYEQFF.

CDR3 sequence reads: CASSGQGAADTQYF. The CDR3 DNA is TGTGCCAGCAGCGGACAGGGAGCGGCAGATACGCAGTATTTT. The rearrangement links TRBV7-2 to TRBJ2-3; 8 bases map to TRBD1. The CDR3 has 14 residues. Germline lookup yields CDR1 SGHTA and CDR2 FQGNSA. V dropped 5 bases and J dropped 4; count of bases not matched to a gene: 5.

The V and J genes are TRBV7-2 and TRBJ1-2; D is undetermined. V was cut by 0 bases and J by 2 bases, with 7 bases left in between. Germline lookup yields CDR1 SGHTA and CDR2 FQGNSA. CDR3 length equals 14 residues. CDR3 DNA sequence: TGTGCCAGCAGCTTAGCCGACAAGAACTATGGCTACACCTTC. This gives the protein CASSLADKNYGYTF.

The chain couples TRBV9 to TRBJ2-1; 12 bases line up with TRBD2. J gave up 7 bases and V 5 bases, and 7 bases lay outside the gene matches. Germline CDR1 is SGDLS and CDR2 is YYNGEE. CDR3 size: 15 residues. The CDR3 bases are TGTGCCAGCAGTAGCGGACTAGCGGGGATTAATGAGCAGTTCTTC. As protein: CASSSGLAGINEQFF.